This T cell receptor beta chain comes out of a study of T cells in Graves' hyperthyroidism and ophthalmopathy. Study-level results: Also found in blood were most expanded thyroid clonotypes above 0.001.

Amplification targeted TCR beta CDR3 regions from RNA transcripts. With the HTBI primer set, the TCR CDR3 went through a first round of RT-PCR. MiXCR was run by TCRdb on the multiplex PCR reads, yielding one entry per CDR3 protein. This sample has under 650,000 distinct CDR3 sequences, with roughly 17% found just once. Researchers barred patients who had uncontrolled infection, other autoimmune disease, pregnancy or lactation. V was clipped by 4 bases and J by 0 bases, with 23 bases between them. CDR3 size: 19 residues. The germline V gene has CDR1 SGHTA and CDR2 FQGNSA. This clonotype was recorded at least ten times. The antigen remains undetermined.

This chain uses TRBV7-2 with TRBJ2-3; the D gene could be TRBD1 or TRBD2 (6 bases each). Source material: blood. This TCR was recovered from a woman in her twenties or thirties with Graves' hyperthyroidism. DNA of the CDR3: TGTGCCAGCAGCTCCCCCGGCAGGGGAGGACCGATGAGCACAGATACGCAGTATTTT. It is translated as CASSSPGRGGPMSTDTQYF.